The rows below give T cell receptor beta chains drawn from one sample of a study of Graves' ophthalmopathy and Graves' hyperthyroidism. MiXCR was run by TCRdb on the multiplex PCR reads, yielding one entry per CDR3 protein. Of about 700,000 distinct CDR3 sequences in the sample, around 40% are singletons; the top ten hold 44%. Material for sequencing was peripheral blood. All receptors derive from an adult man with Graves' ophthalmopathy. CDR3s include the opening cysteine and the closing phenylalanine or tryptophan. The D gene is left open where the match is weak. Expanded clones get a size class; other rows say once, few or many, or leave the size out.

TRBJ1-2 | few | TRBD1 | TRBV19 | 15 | CASSRDRGMRYGYTF | TGTGCCAGTAGTAGGGACAGGGGGATGCGGTATGGCTACACCTTC
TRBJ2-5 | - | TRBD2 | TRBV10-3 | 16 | CAAGRLAGGSLETQYF | TGTGCCGCAGGACGACTAGCGGGGGGGTCGTTGGAGACCCAGTACTTC
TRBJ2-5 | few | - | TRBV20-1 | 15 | CSANERGTIQETQYF | TGCAGTGCTAATGAGCGAGGGACCATCCAAGAGACCCAGTACTTC
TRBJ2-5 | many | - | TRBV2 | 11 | CAGGLGETQYF | TGTGCCGGGGGGCTGGGAGAGACCCAGTACTTC
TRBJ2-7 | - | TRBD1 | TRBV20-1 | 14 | CSASDRDRVGEQYF | TGCAGTGCTAGTGACCGGGACAGGGTGGGCGAGCAGTACTTC
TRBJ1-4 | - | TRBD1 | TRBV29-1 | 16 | CSASKATGGAYEKLFF | TGCAGCGCATCAAAGGCCACAGGGGGGGCATATGAAAAACTGTTTTTT
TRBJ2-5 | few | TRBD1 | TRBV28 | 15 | CASSFRQGSQETQYF | TGTGCCAGCAGCTTCAGACAGGGGTCCCAAGAGACCCAGTACTTC
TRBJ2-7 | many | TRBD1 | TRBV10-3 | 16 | CAISESFGRGRDEQYF | TGTGCCATCAGTGAGTCGTTTGGCAGGGGGCGCGACGAGCAGTACTTC
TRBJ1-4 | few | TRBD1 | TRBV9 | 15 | CASSGDRGGREKLFF | TGTGCCAGCAGCGGGGACAGGGGGGGACGTGAAAAACTGTTTTTT
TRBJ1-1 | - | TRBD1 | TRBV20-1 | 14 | CSAKAGGMNTEAFF | TGCAGTGCTAAGGCAGGGGGCATGAACACTGAAGCTTTCTTT
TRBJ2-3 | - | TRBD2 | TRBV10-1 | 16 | CASSDGLGRGTDTQYF | TGCGCCAGCAGTGACGGACTAGGAAGGGGCACAGATACGCAGTATTTT
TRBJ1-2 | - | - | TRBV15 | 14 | CATSSDLRDHGYTF | TGTGCCACCAGCAGTGATCTGCGGGACCATGGCTACACCTTC
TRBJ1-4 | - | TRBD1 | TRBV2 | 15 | CASSEVDRDNEKLFF | TGTGCCAGCAGTGAAGTCGACAGGGACAATGAAAAACTGTTTTTT
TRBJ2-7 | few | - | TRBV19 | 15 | CASSIIAGNAYEQYF | TGTGCCAGTAGTATAATTGCAGGGAACGCCTACGAGCAGTACTTC
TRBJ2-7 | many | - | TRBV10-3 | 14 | CAISESNPSYEQYF | TGTGCCATCAGTGAGTCGAACCCTTCCTACGAGCAGTACTTC
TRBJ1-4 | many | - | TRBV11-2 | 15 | CASSLVGVRNEKLFF | TGTGCCAGCAGCTTAGTGGGTGTGCGGAATGAAAAACTGTTTTTT
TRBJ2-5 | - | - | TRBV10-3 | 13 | CAISGQFQETQYF | TGTGCCATCAGTGGACAGTTCCAAGAGACCCAGTACTTC
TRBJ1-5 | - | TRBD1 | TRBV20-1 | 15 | CSAIMTGATNQPQHF | TGCAGTGCCATAATGACAGGGGCCACCAATCAGCCCCAGCATTTT
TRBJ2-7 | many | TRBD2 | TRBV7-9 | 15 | CASSLGTSGTYEQYF | TGTGCCAGCAGCTTAGGGACTAGCGGCACCTACGAGCAGTACTTC
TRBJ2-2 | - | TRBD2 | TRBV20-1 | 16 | CSARAPAGGPTGELFF | TGCAGTGCTAGAGCTCCAGCGGGAGGACCCACCGGGGAGCTGTTTTTT
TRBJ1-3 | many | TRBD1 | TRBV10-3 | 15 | CAIGDRGLSGNTIYF | TGTGCCATCGGGGACAGGGGGCTCTCTGGAAACACCATATATTTT
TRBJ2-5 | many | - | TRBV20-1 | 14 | CSASRGIIGETQYF | TGCAGTGCTAGTCGGGGGATTATCGGAGAGACCCAGTACTTC
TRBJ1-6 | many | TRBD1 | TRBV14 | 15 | CASSQGQGYNSPLHF | TGTGCCAGCAGCCAAGGACAGGGATACAATTCACCCCTCCACTTT
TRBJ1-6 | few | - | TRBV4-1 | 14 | CASSQAFGASLLHF | TGCGCCAGCAGCCAAGCGTTCGGCGCTTCGCTCCTCCACTTT
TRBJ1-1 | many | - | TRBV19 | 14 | CASSNRQMNTEAFF | TGTGCCAGTAGTAACCGACAGATGAACACTGAAGCTTTCTTT
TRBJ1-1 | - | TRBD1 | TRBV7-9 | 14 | CASSYLTGGTEAFF | TGTGCCAGCAGTTACCTGACAGGGGGCACTGAAGCTTTCTTT
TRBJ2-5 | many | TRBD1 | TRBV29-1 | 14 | CSVGGTGGEETQYF | TGCAGCGTTGGTGGGACAGGGGGCGAAGAGACCCAGTACTTC
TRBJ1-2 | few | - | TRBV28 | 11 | CASSHGNGYTF | TGTGCCAGCAGCCACGGTAATGGCTACACCTTC
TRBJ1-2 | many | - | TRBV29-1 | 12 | CSVEERWRGYTF | TGCAGCGTTGAAGAAAGGTGGCGGGGCTACACCTTC
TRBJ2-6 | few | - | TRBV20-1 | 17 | CSARDRSGHGGANVLTF | TGCAGTGCTAGAGATCGGTCAGGGCATGGTGGGGCCAACGTCCTGACTTTC
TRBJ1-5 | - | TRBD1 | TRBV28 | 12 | CASSTGVKPQHF | TGTGCCAGCAGTACAGGGGTTAAGCCCCAGCATTTT
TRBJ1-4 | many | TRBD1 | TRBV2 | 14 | CASRQTGVSEKLFF | TGTGCCAGCAGACAGACAGGGGTGAGCGAAAAACTGTTTTTT
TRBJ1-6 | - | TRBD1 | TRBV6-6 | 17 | CASSYAVTGAYNSPLHF | TGTGCCAGCAGTTACGCCGTGACAGGGGCCTATAATTCACCCCTCCACTTT
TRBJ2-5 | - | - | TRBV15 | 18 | CATSSAARLSGSVETQYF | TGTGCCACCAGCAGTGCTGCCCGCCTTAGCGGATCCGTCGAGACCCAGTACTTC
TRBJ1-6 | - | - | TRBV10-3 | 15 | CASSEAVGSESPLHF | TGTGCCAGCAGTGAAGCAGTGGGTAGTGAATCACCCCTCCACTTT